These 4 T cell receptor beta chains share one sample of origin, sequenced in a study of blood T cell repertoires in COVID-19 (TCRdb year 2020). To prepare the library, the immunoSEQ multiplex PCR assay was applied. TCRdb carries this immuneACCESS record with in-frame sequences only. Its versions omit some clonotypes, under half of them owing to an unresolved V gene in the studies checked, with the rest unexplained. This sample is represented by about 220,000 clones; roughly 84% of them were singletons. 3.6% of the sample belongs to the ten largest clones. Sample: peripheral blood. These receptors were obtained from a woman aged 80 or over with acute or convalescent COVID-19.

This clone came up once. The CDR3 sequence: CASSVETLNTGELFF. DNA for the CDR3: TGTGCCAGCAGCGTAGAGACATTGAACACCGGGGAGCTGTTTTTT. This sequence joins TRBV9 and TRBJ2-2; D is unclear. The CDR3 sequence is 15 residues long. Trimming stripped 0 bases from V and 1 base from J, with 7 bases between. CDR1 and CDR2 (germline): SGDLS, YYNGEE.

In DNA form, the CDR3 reads TGTGCCAGCAGTTACACCAGGGGCGACTATGGCTACACCTTC. Translation gives CASSYTRGDYGYTF. V is TRBV6-5 and J is TRBJ1-2; tentative D call: TRBD1 (6 bases). The CDR3 is made up of 14 amino acids. CDR1 and CDR2 from the germline V gene are MNHEY and SVGAGI. V dropped 2 bases and J dropped 3 bases, with 10 bases sitting between them.

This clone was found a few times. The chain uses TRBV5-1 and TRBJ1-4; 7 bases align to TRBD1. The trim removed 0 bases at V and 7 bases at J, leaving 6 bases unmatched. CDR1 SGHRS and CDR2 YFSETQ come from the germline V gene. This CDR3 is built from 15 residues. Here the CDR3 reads CASSLVGDSSEKLFF. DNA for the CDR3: TGCGCCAGCAGCTTGGTCGGGGACAGTTCTGAAAAACTGTTTTTT.

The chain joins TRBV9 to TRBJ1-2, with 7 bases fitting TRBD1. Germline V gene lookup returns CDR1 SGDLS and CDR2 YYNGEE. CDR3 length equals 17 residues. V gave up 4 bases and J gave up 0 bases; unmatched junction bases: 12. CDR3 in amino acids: CASSSYGTDLTNYGYTF. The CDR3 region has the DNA TGTGCCAGCAGCTCCTACGGGACAGACCTAACTAACTATGGCTACACCTTC.